This T cell receptor beta chain derives from a study of cytomegalovirus exposure and HLA in healthy donors. PCR involved 60 Vbeta and 13 Jbeta primers. TCRdb's table, derived via immunoSEQ multiplex PCR, lists solely in-frame clones and lacks some. The repertoire holds 120,000 to 150,000 clones, with 60% to 85% as singletons. Study results and limitations: Trimming of TCR beta V- and J-genes showed a link, identified in a later analysis, to a missense DCLRE1C variant. What TCR beta sequences reportedly achieved was accurate prediction of HLA-A and HLA-B alleles in most subjects. Across HLA loci, a later analysis found differing TCR association rates, with DRB1 most and HLA-C fewest.

Germline values: CDR1 SGHRS, CDR2 YFSETQ. The CDR3 length is 13 residues. V gave up 7 bases and J gave up 4 bases, with 14 bases separating them. A word on this clone: What it binds is unknown.

The sequencing input was PBMCs. This receptor was identified in a man aged 35-49 years in good health and CMV-seronegative. The chain carries TRBV5-1 and TRBJ1-1, with no clear D. The CDR3 nucleotides are TGCGCCAGCGGCCCCGGAGTGAGCACTGAAGCTTTCTTT. Protein sequence: CASGPGVSTEAFF.